There are a few counts of the clone carrying this TCR beta chain. Antigen unknown. The entry originates in a study of T cells in Graves' hyperthyroidism and ophthalmopathy. V dropped 6 bases and J dropped 0 bases, with 14 bases sitting between them. The CDR3 totals 15 residues. Per the germline V gene, CDR1 is ENHRY and CDR2 is SYGVKD. Individuals with ophthalmopathy presented a Clinical Activity Score of at least 3, a NOSPECS grade of at least 4 and a duration under 3 months. Broader study findings: The model's output predicted ophthalmopathy at a median of about 6.5 months prior to onset. Blood held most thyroid clonotypes expanded above 0.001 frequency.

What was amplified from RNA transcripts were TCR beta CDR3 regions. Researchers ran a first-round RT-PCR on the TCR CDR3 using the HTBI primer set. In TCRdb, the multiplex PCR reads were re-called with MiXCR into one record per CDR3 protein. The table lists roughly 600,000 distinct CDR3 sequences, roughly 14% of them singletons. The specimen sequenced was blood. This chain links TRBV10-3 with TRBJ2-5; D might be TRBD1 or TRBD2, each matching 5 bases. The TCR sequence derives from a woman between 50 and 59 years old with Graves' ophthalmopathy. The CDR3 coding sequence is TGTGCCATCAGCGGGACGGGCATAAACCAAGAGACCCAGTACTTC. The encoded protein is CAISGTGINQETQYF.